These 10 T cell receptor beta chains came from one sample sequenced in a study of cytomegalovirus exposure and HLA in healthy donors. The PCR ran on 60 Vbeta and 13 Jbeta primers. Clones were read by immunoSEQ multiplex PCR, and TCRdb kept only the in-frame ones, dropping some. The top ten hold 2.5% to 4% of the sample, which has about 130,000 clones, 65% to 80% seen once. Material: PBMCs. These receptors were taken from a man in his forties or fifties in good health and CMV-seronegative.

V gene TRBV7-2 combines with J gene TRBJ1-4; TRBD1 agrees at 8 bases. With 5 bases clipped from V and 9 bases from J, the junction kept 5 bases outside the gene matches. Germline CDR1 reads SGHTA; CDR2 reads FQGNSA. The CDR3 is 13 residues long. The CDR3 nucleotides read TGTGCCAGCAGCAACCGGACAGGGAAAAAACTGTTTTTT. Translating it yields CASSNRTGKKLFF. The variable domain in full, with the rest retrieved from reference TRBV7-2 and TRBJ1-4, is GAGVSQSPSNKVTEKGKDVELRCDPISGHTALYWYRQSLGQGLEFLIYFQGNSAPDKSGLPSDRFSAERTGGSVSTLTIQRTQQEDSAVYLCASSNRTGKKLFFGSGTQLSVL.

The rearrangement uses TRBV7-2 and TRBJ2-7, with 9 positions matching TRBD2. Looked up from germline, CDR1 is SGHTA and CDR2 is FQGNSA. Germline trimming cut 0 bases from V and 4 bases from J; bases unmatched to any gene: 7. The CDR3 extends over 16 amino acids. CDR3 in DNA: TGTGCCAGCAGCTTAGCGGCTAGCGGGAACACTTACGAGCAGTACTTC. Residues: CASSLAASGNTYEQYF.

The chain joins TRBV6-4 to TRBJ2-1; 8 positions agree with TRBD2. The CDR3 totals 15 residues. Unmatched junction bases numbered 7, after V lost 2 bases and J lost 7 bases. In germline, CDR1 is MRHNA, CDR2 SNTAGT. The CDR3 protein is CASSDLSGGLNEQFF. The CDR3 DNA is TGTGCCAGCAGTGACCTCTCGGGGGGGTTGAATGAGCAGTTCTTC.

The V call is TRBV11-3, the J call TRBJ2-3; D is unresolved. V was cut by 2 bases and J by 1 base, with 7 bases left in between. Per the germline V gene, CDR1 is SGHNT and CDR2 is YENEEA. This CDR3 region has 14 residues. This CDR3 is CASSLRVGTDTQYF. CDR3 nucleotide sequence: TGTGCCAGCAGCTTACGGGTGGGCACAGATACGCAGTATTTT.

J is TRBJ2-2 and V is TRBV4-2; 7 nucleotides match TRBD2. The germline V gene has CDR1 LGHNA and CDR2 YNFKEQ. This CDR3 comprises 17 residues. V lost 4 bases, J lost 0 bases, and 8 bases stayed unmatched. CDR3 nucleotide sequence: TGTGCCAGCAGCCGGATAGCGGGTTCTGCGAACACCGGGGAGCTGTTTTTT. The encoded protein is CASSRIAGSANTGELFF.

This clone was seen just once. The chain employs TRBV19 and TRBJ1-1; 7 bases agree with TRBD1. This CDR3 comprises 12 residues. Germline assignment: CDR1 LNHDA and CDR2 SQIVND (reference sequence). J was trimmed by 10 bases and V by 1 base; bases with no gene match: 3. DNA for the CDR3: TGTGCCAGTAGTATAGCACAGGGGCGAGCTTTCTTT. Its translation: CASSIAQGRAFF.

The sample holds a few counts of this clone. The V gene is TRBV27, the J gene TRBJ2-1; no firm D call. This CDR3 region has 14 residues. Germline V CDR1 and CDR2: MNHEY, SMNVEV (reference sequence). Trimming removed 6 bases from V and 5 bases from J, with 14 bases in between. CDR3 region: CASSPLVINNEQFF. The DNA of the CDR3 is TGTGCCAGCAGCCCTCTAGTGATTAACAATGAGCAGTTCTTC.

The chain links TRBV28 to TRBJ2-7, with 8 bases fitting TRBD2. There are 16 residues in the CDR3. V lost 3 bases and J lost 3; bases outside the gene matches: 10. Germline-derived CDR1 and CDR2 are MDHEN and SYDVKM. The CDR3 nucleotides are TGTGCCAGCAGTTTTGGTCCGGGGGGGGGATACTACGAGCAGTACTTC. It specifies CASSFGPGGGYYEQYF.

The chain uses TRBV19 and TRBJ1-1; 9 bases are shared with TRBD1. The CDR3 contains 15 residues. CDR1 and CDR2 from the germline V gene are LNHDA and SQIVND (reference sequence). V shed 7 bases, J shed 4 bases, and the junction held 10 bases outside the gene matches. The CDR3 DNA sequence: TGTGCCAGTAAACGGGACAGGGAGGAGAGCACTGAAGCTTTCTTT. Its protein is CASKRDREESTEAFF.

The chain joins TRBV28 to TRBJ2-7; 8 nucleotides match TRBD1. The CDR3 is 16 amino acids. Unmatched junction bases numbered 9, after V lost 5 bases and J lost 0 bases. Germline CDR1 MDHEN, CDR2 SYDVKM. This CDR3 reads CASSNDRGAGSYEQYF. The CDR3 nucleotides read TGTGCCAGCAGTAATGACAGGGGTGCGGGCTCCTACGAGCAGTACTTC.